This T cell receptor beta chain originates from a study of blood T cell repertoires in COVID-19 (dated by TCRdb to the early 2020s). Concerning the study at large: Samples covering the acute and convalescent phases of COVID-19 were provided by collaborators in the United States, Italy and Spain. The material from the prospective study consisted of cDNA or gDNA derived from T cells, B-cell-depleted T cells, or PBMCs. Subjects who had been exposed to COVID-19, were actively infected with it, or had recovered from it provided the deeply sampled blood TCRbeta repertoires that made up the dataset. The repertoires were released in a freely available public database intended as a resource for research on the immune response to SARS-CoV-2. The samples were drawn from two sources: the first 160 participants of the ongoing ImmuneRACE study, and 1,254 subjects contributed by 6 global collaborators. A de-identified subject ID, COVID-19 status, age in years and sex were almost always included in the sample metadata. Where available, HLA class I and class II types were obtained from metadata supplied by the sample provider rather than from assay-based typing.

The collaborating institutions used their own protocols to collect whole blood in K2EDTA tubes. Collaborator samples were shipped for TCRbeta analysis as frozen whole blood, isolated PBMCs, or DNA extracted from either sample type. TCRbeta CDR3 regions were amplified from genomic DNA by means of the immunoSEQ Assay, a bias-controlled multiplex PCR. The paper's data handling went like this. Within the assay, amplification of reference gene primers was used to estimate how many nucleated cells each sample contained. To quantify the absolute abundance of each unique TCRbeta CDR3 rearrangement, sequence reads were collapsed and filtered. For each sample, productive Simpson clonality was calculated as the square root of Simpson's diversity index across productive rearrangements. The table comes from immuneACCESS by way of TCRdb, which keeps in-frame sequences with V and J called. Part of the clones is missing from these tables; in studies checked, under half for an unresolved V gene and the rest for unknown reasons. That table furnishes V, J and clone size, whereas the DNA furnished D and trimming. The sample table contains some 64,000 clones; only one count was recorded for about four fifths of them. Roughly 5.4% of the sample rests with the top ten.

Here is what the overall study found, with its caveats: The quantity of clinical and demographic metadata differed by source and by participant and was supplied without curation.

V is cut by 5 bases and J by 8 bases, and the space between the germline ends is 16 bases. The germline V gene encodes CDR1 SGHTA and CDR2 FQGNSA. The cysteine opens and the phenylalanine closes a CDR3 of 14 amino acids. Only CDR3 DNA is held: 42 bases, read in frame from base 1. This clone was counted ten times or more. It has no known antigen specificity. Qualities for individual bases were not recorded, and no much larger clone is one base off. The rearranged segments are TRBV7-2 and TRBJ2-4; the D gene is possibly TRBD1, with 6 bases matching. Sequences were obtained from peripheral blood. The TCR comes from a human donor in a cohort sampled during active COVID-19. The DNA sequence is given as TGTGCCAGCAGCAGAGACAGGACCAAGCACATTCAGTACTTC. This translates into CASSRDRTKHIQYF.